The 5 T cell receptor beta chains given below trace back to one sample, sequenced in a study of cytomegalovirus exposure and HLA in healthy donors. The PCR employed 60 Vbeta primers together with 13 Jbeta primers. Generated by immunoSEQ multiplex PCR, the TCRdb table keeps only in-frame clones and is missing some. The sample holds 170,000 or so clones, around 80% seen once. The sequenced material came from PBMCs. These receptors all come from a woman aged 45 to 65 in good health and CMV-seropositive.

This clone was recorded once. The CDR3 loop reads CASSSGTSGRYNEQFF. The CDR3 coding sequence is TGTGCCAGCAGCTCAGGGACTAGCGGGAGGTACAATGAGCAGTTCTTC. V usage is TRBV21-1 and J usage is TRBJ2-1; the table calls TRBD2, which could not be checked here. TRBV21-1 is a known pseudogene. The CDR3 is 16 residues long.

This chain's CDR3 is CASSYSGASTDTQYF. The CDR3 DNA reads TGTGCCAGCAGCTATAGCGGAGCAAGCACAGATACGCAGTATTTT. This chain links TRBV7-3 with TRBJ2-3; D is perhaps TRBD2 (6 bases). Deletions cut 4 bases from V and 0 bases from J, with 11 bases between. Germline V CDR1 and CDR2: SGHTA, FQGTGA. The CDR3 is made up of 15 amino acids.

The rearrangement uses TRBV20-1 and TRBJ1-1; D is unclear. V lost 8 bases and J 3 bases, leaving 7 bases between the germline ends. The germline V gene has CDR1 DFQATT and CDR2 SNEGSKA (reference sequence). CDR3 length: 10 amino acids. The CDR3 protein is CSFTYTEAFF. The CDR3 DNA sequence: TGCAGTTTTACATACACTGAAGCTTTCTTT.

Points on this clone: The same CDR3 is also encoded by other DNA sequences in this sample. DNA for the CDR3: TGTGCCAGCAGTTCGATCACCGGGACAGGAGGGGAGCAGTACTTC. This encodes CASSSITGTGGEQYF. This sequence joins TRBV28 and TRBJ2-7, with 8 bases aligning to TRBD1. V lost 4 bases and J lost 7; bases outside the gene matches: 12. The germline gives CDR1 MDHEN, CDR2 SYDVKM. This CDR3 region has 15 residues.

The table lists this clone with a few counts. The chain is built from TRBV10-1 and TRBJ2-5, with D perhaps matching TRBD2 (6 bases). The DNA end is a closer match to TRBJ2-7, so the J assignment may be wrong. Per the germline V gene, CDR1 is WNHNN and CDR2 is SYGVQD (reference sequence). The CDR3 is 13 amino acids. In DNA form, the CDR3 reads TGCGCCAGCAGTGAATTGGAGGGCTACGAGCAGTACTTC. Translation gives CASSELEGYEQYF.